This T cell receptor beta chain was recovered during a study of shared clonotypes between healthy human individuals. At the deep level, the assay was run. Each sorted subset replicate got 200 ng genomic DNA, 30,000 or so genomes. Using immunoSEQ multiplex PCR, the repertoire was profiled, and TCRdb retains in-frame clones only, with some absent. The table lists some 2,100,000 clones, about 92% of them singletons, with over 1.5% in the top ten. CD8 cells classed as naive were CD45RO-negative and positively selected for CCR7, excluding terminally differentiated effector memory CD45RA+ cells. Everyone who donated was a Caucasian adult who lived in Nashville, Tennessee. CDR1 is SGHVS, CDR2 FNYEAQ, per germline. The CDR3 spans 14 residues. Deletions cut 5 bases from V and 2 bases from J, with 13 bases between.

This sequence joins TRBV7-6 and TRBJ2-7; perhaps TRBD2 as D (6 bases). This clonotype originated in a young man in good health. Some clones in this sample may be carry-over from other donors' samples. The sample was naive CD8+ T cells from PBMCs. CDR3 region: CASSAGTLTYEQYF. CDR3 sequence (DNA): TGTGCCAGCAGCGCGGGGACTCTGACCTACGAGCAGTACTTC.